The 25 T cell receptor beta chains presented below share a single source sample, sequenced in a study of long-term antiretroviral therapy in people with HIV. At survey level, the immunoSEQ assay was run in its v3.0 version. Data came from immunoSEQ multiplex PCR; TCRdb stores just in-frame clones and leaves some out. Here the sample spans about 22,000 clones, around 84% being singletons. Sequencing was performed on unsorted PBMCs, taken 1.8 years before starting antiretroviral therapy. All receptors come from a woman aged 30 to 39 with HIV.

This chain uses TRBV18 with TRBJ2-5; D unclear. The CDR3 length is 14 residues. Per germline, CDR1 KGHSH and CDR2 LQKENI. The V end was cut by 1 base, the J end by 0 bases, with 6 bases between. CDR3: CASSPRLDQETQYF. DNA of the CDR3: TGTGCCAGCTCACCACGGCTAGACCAAGAGACCCAGTACTTC.

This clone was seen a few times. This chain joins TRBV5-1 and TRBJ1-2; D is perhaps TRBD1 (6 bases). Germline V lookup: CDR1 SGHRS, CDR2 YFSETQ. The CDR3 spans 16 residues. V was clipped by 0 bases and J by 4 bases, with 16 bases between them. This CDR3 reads CASSLAPGQGIYGYTF. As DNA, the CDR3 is TGCGCCAGCAGCTTGGCTCCGGGACAAGGAATCTATGGCTACACCTTC.

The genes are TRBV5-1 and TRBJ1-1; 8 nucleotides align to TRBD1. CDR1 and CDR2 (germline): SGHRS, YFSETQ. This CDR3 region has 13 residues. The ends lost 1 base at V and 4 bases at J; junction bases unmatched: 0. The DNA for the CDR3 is TGCGCCAGCAGCTTGACAGGGGGCACTGAAGCTTTCTTT. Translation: CASSLTGGTEAFF.

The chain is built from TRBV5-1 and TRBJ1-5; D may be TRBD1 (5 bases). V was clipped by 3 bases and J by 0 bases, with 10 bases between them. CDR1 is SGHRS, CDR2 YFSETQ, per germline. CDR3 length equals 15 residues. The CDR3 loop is CASSSGRHSNQPQHF. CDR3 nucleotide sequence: TGCGCCAGCAGCTCGGGACGGCATAGCAATCAGCCCCAGCATTTT.

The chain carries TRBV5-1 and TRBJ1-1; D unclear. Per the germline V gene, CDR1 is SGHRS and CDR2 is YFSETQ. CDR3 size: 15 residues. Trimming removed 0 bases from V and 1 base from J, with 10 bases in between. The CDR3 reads CASSLAPVQNTEAFF. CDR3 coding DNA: TGCGCCAGCAGCTTGGCACCAGTCCAGAACACTGAAGCTTTCTTT.

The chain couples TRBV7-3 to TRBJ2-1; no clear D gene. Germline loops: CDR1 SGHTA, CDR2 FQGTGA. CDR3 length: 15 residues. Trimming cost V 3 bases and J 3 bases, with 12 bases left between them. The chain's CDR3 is CASSLITYDYNEQFF. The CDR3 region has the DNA TGTGCCAGCAGCTTGATCACATACGACTACAATGAGCAGTTCTTC.

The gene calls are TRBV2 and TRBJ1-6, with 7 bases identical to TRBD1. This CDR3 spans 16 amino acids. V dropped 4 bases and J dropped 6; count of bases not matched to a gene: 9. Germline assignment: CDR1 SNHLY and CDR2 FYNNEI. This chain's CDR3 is CASSGTARGANSPLHF. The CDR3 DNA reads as TGTGCCAGCAGTGGGACAGCCAGGGGGGCTAATTCACCCCTCCACTTT.

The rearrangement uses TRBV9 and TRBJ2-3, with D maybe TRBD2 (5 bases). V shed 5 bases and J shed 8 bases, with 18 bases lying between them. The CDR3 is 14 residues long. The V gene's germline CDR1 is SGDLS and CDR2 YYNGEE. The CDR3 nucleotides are TGTGCCAGCAGAGGACCCGCCCCTGAGGGTACGCAGTATTTT. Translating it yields CASRGPAPEGTQYF.

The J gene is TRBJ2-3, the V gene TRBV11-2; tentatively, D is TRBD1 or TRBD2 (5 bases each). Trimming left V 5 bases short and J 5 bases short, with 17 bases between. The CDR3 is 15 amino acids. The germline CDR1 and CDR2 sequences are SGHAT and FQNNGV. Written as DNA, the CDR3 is TGTGCCAGCAGCCTAACAGGTGGAGGAGGAGATACGCAGTATTTT. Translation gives CASSLTGGGGDTQYF.

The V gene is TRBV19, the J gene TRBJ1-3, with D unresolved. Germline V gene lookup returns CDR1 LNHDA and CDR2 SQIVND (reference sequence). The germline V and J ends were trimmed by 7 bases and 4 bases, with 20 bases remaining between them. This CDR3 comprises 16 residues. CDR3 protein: CASTPWRDIAGNTIYF. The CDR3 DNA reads TGTGCCAGTACTCCCTGGCGGGATATCGCAGGAAACACCATATATTTT.

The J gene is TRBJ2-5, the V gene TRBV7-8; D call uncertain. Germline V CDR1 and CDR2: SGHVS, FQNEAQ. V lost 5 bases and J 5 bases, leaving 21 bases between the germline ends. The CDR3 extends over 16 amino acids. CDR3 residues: CASSTEVVQPGETQYF. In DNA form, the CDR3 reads TGTGCCAGCAGCACGGAAGTGGTCCAGCCCGGGGAGACCCAGTACTTC.

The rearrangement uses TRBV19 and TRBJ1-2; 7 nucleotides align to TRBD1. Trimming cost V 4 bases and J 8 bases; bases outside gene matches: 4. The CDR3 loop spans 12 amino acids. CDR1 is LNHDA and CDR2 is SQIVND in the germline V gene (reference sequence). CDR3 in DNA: TGTGCCAGTAGTACACAGGGGACGGGCTACACCTTC. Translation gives CASSTQGTGYTF.

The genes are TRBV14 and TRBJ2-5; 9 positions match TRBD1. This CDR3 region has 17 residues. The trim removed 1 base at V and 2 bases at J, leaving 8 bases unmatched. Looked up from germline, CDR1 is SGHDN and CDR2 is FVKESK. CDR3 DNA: TGTGCCAGCAGCCAAGCTTCGCCGGGACAGGGACAAGAGACCCAGTACTTC. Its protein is CASSQASPGQGQETQYF.

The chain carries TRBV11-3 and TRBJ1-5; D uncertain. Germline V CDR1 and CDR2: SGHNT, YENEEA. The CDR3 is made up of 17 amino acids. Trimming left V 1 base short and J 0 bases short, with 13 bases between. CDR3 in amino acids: CASSLVYGRDSNQPQHF. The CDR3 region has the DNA TGTGCCAGCAGCTTAGTGTATGGCAGAGATAGCAATCAGCCCCAGCATTTT.

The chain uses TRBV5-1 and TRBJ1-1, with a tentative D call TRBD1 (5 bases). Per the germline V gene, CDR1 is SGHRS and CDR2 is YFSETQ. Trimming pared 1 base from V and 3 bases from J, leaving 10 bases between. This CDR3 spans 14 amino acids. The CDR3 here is CASSLITGDTEAFF. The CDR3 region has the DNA TGCGCCAGCAGCTTGATTACGGGGGACACTGAAGCTTTCTTT. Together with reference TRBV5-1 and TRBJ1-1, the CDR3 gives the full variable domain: KAGVTQTPRYLIKTRGQQVTLSCSPISGHRSVSWYQQTPGQGLQFLFEYFSETQRNKGNFPGRFSGRQFSNSRSEMNVSTLELGDSALYLCASSLITGDTEAFFGQGTRLTVV.

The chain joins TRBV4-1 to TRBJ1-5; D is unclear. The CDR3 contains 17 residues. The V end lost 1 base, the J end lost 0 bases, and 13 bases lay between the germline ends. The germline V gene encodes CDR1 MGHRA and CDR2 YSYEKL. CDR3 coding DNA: TGCGCCAGCAGCCAAGGCGGGCCAGCACCTAGCAATCAGCCCCAGCATTTT. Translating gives CASSQGGPAPSNQPQHF.

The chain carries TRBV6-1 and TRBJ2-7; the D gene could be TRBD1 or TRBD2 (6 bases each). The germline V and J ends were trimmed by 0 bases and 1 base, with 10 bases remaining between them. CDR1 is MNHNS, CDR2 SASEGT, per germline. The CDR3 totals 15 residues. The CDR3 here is CASSEAGGPSYEQYV. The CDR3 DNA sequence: TGTGCCAGCAGTGAAGCGGGGGGCCCTTCCTACGAGCAGTACGTC.

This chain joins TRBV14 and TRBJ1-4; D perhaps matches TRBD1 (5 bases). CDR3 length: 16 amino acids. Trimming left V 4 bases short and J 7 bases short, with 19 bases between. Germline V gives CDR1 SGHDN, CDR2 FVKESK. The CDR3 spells CASSPLSGGNGEKLFF. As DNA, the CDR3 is TGTGCCAGCAGCCCCCTCTCCGGGGGTAACGGTGAAAAACTGTTTTTT.

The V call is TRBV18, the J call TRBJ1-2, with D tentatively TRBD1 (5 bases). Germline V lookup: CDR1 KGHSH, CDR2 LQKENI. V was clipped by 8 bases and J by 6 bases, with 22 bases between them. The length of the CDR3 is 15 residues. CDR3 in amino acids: CASTGSGEALNGYTF. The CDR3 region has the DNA TGTGCCAGCACAGGTTCTGGGGAGGCACTGAATGGCTACACCTTC.

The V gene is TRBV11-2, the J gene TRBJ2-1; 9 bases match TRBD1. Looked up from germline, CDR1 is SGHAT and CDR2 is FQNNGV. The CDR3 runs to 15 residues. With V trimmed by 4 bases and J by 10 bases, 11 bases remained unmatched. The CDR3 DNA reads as TGTGCCAGCAGCTCCATCCGTACAGGGGGCCGGGAGCAGTTCTTC. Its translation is CASSSIRTGGREQFF.

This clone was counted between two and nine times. CDR3: CASSLVGTGRNIQYF. The CDR3 DNA reads TGTGCCAGCAGCTTAGTGGGGACAGGGAGAAACATTCAGTACTTC. The chain carries TRBV11-2 and TRBJ2-4, with 9 nucleotides matching TRBD1. The J segment lost 6 bases and the V segment lost 1 base, leaving 4 bases of the junction unmatched. The CDR3 has 15 amino acids. The germline CDR1 and CDR2 sequences are SGHAT and FQNNGV.

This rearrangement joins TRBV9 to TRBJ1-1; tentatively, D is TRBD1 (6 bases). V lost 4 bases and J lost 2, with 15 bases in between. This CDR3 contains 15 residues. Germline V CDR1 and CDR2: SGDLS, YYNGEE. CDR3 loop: CASSPPGHPNTEAFF. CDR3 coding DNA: TGTGCCAGCAGCCCCCCGGGACACCCTAACACTGAAGCTTTCTTT.

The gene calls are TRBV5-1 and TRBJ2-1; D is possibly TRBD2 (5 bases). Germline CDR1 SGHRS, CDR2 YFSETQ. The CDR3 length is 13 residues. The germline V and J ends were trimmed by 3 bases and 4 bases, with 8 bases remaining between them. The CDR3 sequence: CASSSTGYNEQFF. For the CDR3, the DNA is TGCGCCAGCAGCTCCACGGGGTACAATGAGCAGTTCTTC.

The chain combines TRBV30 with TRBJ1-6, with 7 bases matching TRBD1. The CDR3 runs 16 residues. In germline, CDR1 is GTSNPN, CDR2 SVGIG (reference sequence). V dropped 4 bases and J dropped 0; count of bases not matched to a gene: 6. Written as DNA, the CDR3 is TGTGCCTGGACCCCACAGGGGAGCTCCTATAATTCACCCCTCCACTTT. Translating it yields CAWTPQGSSYNSPLHF.

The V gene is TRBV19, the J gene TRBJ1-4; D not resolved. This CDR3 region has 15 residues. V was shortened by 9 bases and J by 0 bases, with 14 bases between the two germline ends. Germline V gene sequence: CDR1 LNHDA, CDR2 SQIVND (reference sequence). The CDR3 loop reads CASREFLTTNEKLFF. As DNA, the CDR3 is TGTGCCAGCCGGGAGTTTCTTACAACTAATGAAAAACTGTTTTTT.